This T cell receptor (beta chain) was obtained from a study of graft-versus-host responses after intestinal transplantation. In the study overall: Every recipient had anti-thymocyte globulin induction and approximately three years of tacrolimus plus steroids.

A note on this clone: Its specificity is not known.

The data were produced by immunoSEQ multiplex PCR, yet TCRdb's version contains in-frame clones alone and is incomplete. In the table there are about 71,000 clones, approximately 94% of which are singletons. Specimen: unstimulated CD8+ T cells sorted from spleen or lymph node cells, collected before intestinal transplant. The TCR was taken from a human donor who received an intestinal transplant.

Here the CDR3 reads CASSHKTGAEAFF. The CDR3 DNA follows: TGTGCCAGCAGCCACAAGACAGGGGCTGAAGCTTTCTTT. V is TRBV13 and J is TRBJ1-1, with 8 positions matching TRBD1. The CDR3 has 13 amino acids. From germline, CDR1 is PRHDT and CDR2 FYEKMQ (reference sequence). The junction had 5 bases not matched to a gene; V was cut back by 5 bases and J by 6 bases.